The 14 T cell receptor beta chains reported below all come from one sample, sequenced in a study of blood T cells in healthy people across ages. Through a sample-barcoded 5' primer and a J-beta primer mix, a second PCR was run for roughly 6 to 12 cycles. TCRdb reprocessed the 5' RACE reads via MiXCR and lists one record per CDR3 protein. Here the sample spans about 640,000 distinct CDR3 sequences, 45% to 65% being singletons. The sample taken for sequencing was blood. All receptors come from a man between 60 and 75 years old in good health.

This chain links TRBV29-1 with TRBJ2-3; D is unresolved. The V gene lost 2 bases and the J gene lost 3 bases, with 9 bases spanning the gap. Per germline, CDR1 SQVTM and CDR2 ANQGSEA. The CDR3 loop spans 13 amino acids. The CDR3 here is CSVERDSTDTQYF. CDR3 nucleotides: TGCAGCGTTGAAAGGGATTCGACAGATACGCAGTATTTT.

This clonotype was seen a handful of times. V and J are TRBV16 and TRBJ2-4, with 7 bases fitting TRBD1. CDR1 and CDR2 (germline): KGHSY, FQNENV. This CDR3 has 13 residues. V shed 3 bases, J shed 9 bases, and the junction held 5 bases outside the gene matches. The CDR3 loop is CASSQGTEAIQYF. CDR3 bases: TGTGCCAGCAGCCAGGGGACAGAGGCCATTCAGTACTTC.

This chain uses TRBV6-5 with TRBJ1-5, with a tentative D call TRBD1 (5 bases). Trimming stripped 0 bases from V and 7 bases from J, with 13 bases between. The CDR3 length is 15 residues. Germline assignment: CDR1 MNHEY and CDR2 SVGAGI. The CDR3 sequence is CASSYSGGTRQPQHF. DNA for the CDR3: TGTGCCAGCAGTTACTCTGGGGGGACTCGGCAGCCCCAGCATTTT.

This chain joins TRBV5-1 and TRBJ1-2, with 12 bases matching TRBD1. This CDR3 contains 14 residues. J lost 6 bases, V lost 4 bases, and 4 bases had no gene match. Germline V gene data show CDR1 as SGHRS and CDR2 as YFSETQ. The CDR3: CASSVGTGGDGYTF. The CDR3 nucleotides read TGCGCCAGCAGCGTGGGGACAGGGGGCGATGGCTACACCTTC.

The rearrangement links TRBV11-2 to TRBJ2-1; D possibly corresponds to TRBD2 (5 bases). Trimming shortened V by 2 bases and J by 6 bases, and 11 bases separated the two germline ends. Germline assignment: CDR1 SGHAT and CDR2 FQNNGV. There are 14 residues in the CDR3. The CDR3 sequence: CASSLQLGSNEQFF. The DNA of the CDR3 is TGTGCCAGCAGCTTACAGCTAGGGAGCAATGAGCAGTTCTTC.

The genes are TRBV10-3 and TRBJ2-3, with D tentatively TRBD1 (6 bases). The CDR3 loop spans 15 amino acids. V gave up 0 bases and J gave up 2 bases, with 9 bases separating them. Germline-derived CDR1 and CDR2 are ENHRY and SYGVKD. The CDR3 protein is CAISESRQVTDTQYF. In nucleotides, the CDR3 is TGTGCCATCAGTGAGTCTCGACAGGTCACAGATACGCAGTATTTT.

The chain recombines TRBV6-6 with TRBJ1-4; D is perhaps TRBD1 (5 bases). Trimming removed 6 bases at V and 3 bases at J, with 14 bases between. The CDR3 length is 15 residues. Per germline, CDR1 MNHNY and CDR2 SVGAGI (reference sequence). The DNA of the CDR3 is TGTGCCAGCAGCGCCGGGGAAGGGGCTAATGAAAAACTGTTTTTT. Amino acid sequence: CASSAGEGANEKLFF.

This chain links TRBV2 with TRBJ2-7; D might be TRBD1 (5 bases). Germline CDR1 reads SNHLY; CDR2 reads FYNNEI. Trimming took off 3 bases at V and 0 bases at J, with 15 bases between the two ends. There are 16 residues in the CDR3. The CDR3 region is CASSDPIRANSYEQYF. The CDR3, as DNA: TGTGCCAGCAGTGACCCGATCAGGGCGAACTCCTACGAGCAGTACTTC.

The chain links TRBV6-5 to TRBJ1-6; possibly TRBD1 for D (6 bases). Trimming removed 6 bases from V and 6 bases from J, with 12 bases in between. Germline CDR1 is MNHEY and CDR2 is SVGAGI. The CDR3 has 14 amino acids. The CDR3 DNA sequence: TGTGCCAGCAGAGCAAACAGGGTTAATTCACCCCTCCACTTT. Its protein is CASRANRVNSPLHF.

The genes are TRBV27 and TRBJ1-6, with 7 bases fitting TRBD1. Trimming took 5 bases from V and 7 from J; bases not matched to a gene: 11. CDR3 size: 16 residues. CDR1 and CDR2 from the germline V gene are MNHEY and SMNVEV (reference sequence). CDR3 sequence reads: CASSQVGTAQNSPLHF. The CDR3 coding sequence is TGTGCCAGCAGTCAAGTGGGGACAGCCCAGAATTCACCCCTCCACTTT.

The chain links TRBV20-1 to TRBJ2-7; 7 positions match TRBD1. V dropped 4 bases and J dropped 3; count of bases not matched to a gene: 6. CDR1 is DFQATT, CDR2 SNEGSKA, per germline (reference sequence). The CDR3 is 13 residues long. The CDR3 spells CSAKQGTYYEQYF. For the CDR3, the DNA is TGCAGTGCTAAACAGGGGACCTACTACGAGCAGTACTTC.

This clonotype has ten or more counts. This may come from a read error, since a much larger clone is one base off. This rearrangement joins TRBV18 to TRBJ2-3; 7 bases fit TRBD2. The CDR3 loop spans 15 amino acids. Germline V CDR1 and CDR2: KGHSH, LQKENI. With V trimmed by 3 bases and J by 4 bases, 7 bases remained unmatched. The CDR3 sequence: CASSPERAGPDTQYF. CDR3 sequence (DNA): TGTGCCAGCTCACCGGAGCGAGCGGGGCCAGATACGCAGTATTTT.

A few counts support this clonotype. The chain uses TRBV11-2 and TRBJ2-6, with D unclear. The V end was cut by 7 bases, the J end by 2 bases, with 6 bases between. The CDR3 loop spans 13 amino acids. Germline V lookup: CDR1 SGHAT, CDR2 FQNNGV. CDR3 protein: CASTKTGANVLTF. The CDR3 DNA sequence: TGTGCCAGCACCAAGACTGGGGCCAACGTCCTGACTTTC.

This clonotype has just a few counts. This chain uses TRBV6-2 or TRBV6-3 with TRBJ2-1; D perhaps matches TRBD1 (6 bases). Per the germline V gene, CDR1 is MNHEY and CDR2 is SVGEGT. Trimming took off 2 bases at V and 0 bases at J, with 14 bases between the two ends. The CDR3 runs 17 residues. CDR3 bases: TGTGCCAGCAGTTACGGGATGGGGACAAGCTCCTACAATGAGCAGTTCTTC. This encodes CASSYGMGTSSYNEQFF.